These 5 T cell receptor beta chains were all obtained from the same sample, sequenced in a study of identical twins. TCRdb re-derived calls from the 5' RACE reads in MiXCR, one entry per CDR3 protein. The sample holds some 230,000 distinct CDR3 sequences; over 5.5% are singletons and the top ten take 13% to 15%. This sample also appeared in a second study, on T cells expressing NK-cell markers.

Sequencing input: CD8+ T cells sorted from blood. The receptors were sampled from a woman between 18 and 29 years old in good health.

The rearrangement links TRBV6-5 to TRBJ2-1; TRBD1 is a possible D gene (6 bases). Germline-derived CDR1 and CDR2 are MNHEY and SVGAGI. CDR3 size: 14 residues. V lost 2 bases to trimming and J lost 6 bases, with 11 bases between them. The DNA for the CDR3 is TGTGCCAGCAGTTACGAGGCCAGGGGCAATGAGCAGTTCTTC. This translates into CASSYEARGNEQFF.

This clonotype was found a few times. The V and J genes are TRBV9 and TRBJ1-2; no definite D call. The germline V gene has CDR1 SGDLS and CDR2 YYNGEE. The CDR3 is 19 residues long. Trimming removed 4 bases from V and 1 base from J, with 26 bases in between. The CDR3 here is CASSRPSNGPSYGNYGYTF. CDR3 nucleotides: TGTGCCAGCAGCCGACCGTCCAATGGGCCTTCTTATGGTAACTATGGCTACACCTTC.

The sample holds many counts of this clonotype. This sequence joins TRBV7-9 and TRBJ2-7; perhaps D is TRBD1 or TRBD2 (5 bases each). This CDR3 region has 13 residues. V was trimmed by 4 bases and J by 2 bases, leaving 9 bases between them. Germline CDR1 is SEHNR and CDR2 is FQNEAQ (reference sequence). CDR3 DNA: TGTGCCAGCAGCTCTCAGGGACCCTACGAGCAGTACTTC. Amino acid sequence: CASSSQGPYEQYF. Variable domain in full (rest from reference TRBV7-9 and TRBJ2-7): DTGVSQNPRHKITKRGQNVTFRCDPISEHNRLYWYRQTLGQGPEFLTYFQNEAQLEKSRLLSDRFSAERPKGSFSTLEIQRTEQGDSAMYLCASSSQGPYEQYFGPGTRLTVT.

J is TRBJ2-2 and V is TRBV6-1; no clear D. Between the trimmed V and J ends, which lost 1 base and 5 bases, there was a span of 5 bases. The CDR3 contains 13 residues. In germline, CDR1 is MNHNS, CDR2 SASEGT. The CDR3 spells CASSEEETGELFF. CDR3 nucleotides: TGTGCCAGCAGTGAAGAGGAGACCGGGGAGCTGTTTTTT.

The sample holds a few counts of this clonotype. The genes are TRBV2 and TRBJ1-1, with TRBD1 as a possible D gene (5 bases). V lost 9 bases and J lost 8, with 13 bases in between. The V gene's germline CDR1 is SNHLY and CDR2 FYNNEI. The CDR3 spans 11 residues. This CDR3 reads CARGPRGEAFF. CDR3 DNA: TGTGCCAGGGGACCGCGAGGGGAAGCTTTCTTT.